Given below is one TCR beta chain in context. As originally analysed: For nucleated cells, counts were estimated from reference gene primer amplification. Repertoires were generated with immunoSEQ multiplex PCR, while TCRdb's copy carries only in-frame clones and drops some. The V and J calls and clone size come from that table; D and trimming were worked out from the DNA. The sample consists of under 300,000 clones, around 85% of them appearing once. This specimen comes from a study of blood T cell repertoires in COVID-19. Study details: The United States, Italy and Spain provided the acute and convalescent COVID-19 samples. In each case, the material was cDNA or gDNA derived from T cells, B-cell-depleted T cells, or PBMCs.

Trimming cost V 5 bases and J 9 bases, with 14 bases left between them. The CDR3 is 13 amino acids. Germline lookup yields CDR1 MNHEY and CDR2 SVGAGI. The chain carries TRBV6-5 and TRBJ2-1; perhaps TRBD2 as D (5 bases). The specimen sequenced was peripheral blood. The origin of this receptor is a woman aged 40 to 50 with active or convalescent COVID-19. For the CDR3, the DNA is TGTGCCAGCAGTCCCCCCGCTAGCAGTGAGCAGTTCTTC. It encodes CASSPPASSEQFF.